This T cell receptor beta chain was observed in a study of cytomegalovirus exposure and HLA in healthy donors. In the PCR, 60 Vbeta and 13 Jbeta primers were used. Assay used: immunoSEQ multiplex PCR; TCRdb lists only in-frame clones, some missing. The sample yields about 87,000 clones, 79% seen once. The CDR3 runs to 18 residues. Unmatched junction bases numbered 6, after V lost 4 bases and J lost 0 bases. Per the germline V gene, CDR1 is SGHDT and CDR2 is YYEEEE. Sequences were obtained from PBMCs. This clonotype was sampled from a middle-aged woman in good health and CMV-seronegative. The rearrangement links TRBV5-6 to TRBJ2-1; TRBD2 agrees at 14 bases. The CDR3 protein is CASSVGLAGGSSYNEQFF. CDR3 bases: TGTGCCAGCAGCGTTGGACTAGCGGGGGGATCCTCCTACAATGAGCAGTTCTTC.